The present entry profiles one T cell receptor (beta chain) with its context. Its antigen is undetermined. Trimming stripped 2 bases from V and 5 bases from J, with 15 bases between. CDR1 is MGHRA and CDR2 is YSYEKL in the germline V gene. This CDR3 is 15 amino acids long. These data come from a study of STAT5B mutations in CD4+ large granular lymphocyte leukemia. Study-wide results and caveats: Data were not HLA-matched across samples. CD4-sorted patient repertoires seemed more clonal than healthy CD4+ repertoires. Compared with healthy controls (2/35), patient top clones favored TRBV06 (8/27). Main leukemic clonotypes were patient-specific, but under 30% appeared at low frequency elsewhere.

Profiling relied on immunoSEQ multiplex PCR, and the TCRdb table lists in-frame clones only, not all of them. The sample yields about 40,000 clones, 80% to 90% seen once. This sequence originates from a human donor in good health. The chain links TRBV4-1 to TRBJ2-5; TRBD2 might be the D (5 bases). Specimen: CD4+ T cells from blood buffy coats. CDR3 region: CASSQTLAIAETQYF. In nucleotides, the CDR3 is TGCGCCAGCAGCCAAACGCTAGCAATCGCCGAGACCCAGTACTTC.